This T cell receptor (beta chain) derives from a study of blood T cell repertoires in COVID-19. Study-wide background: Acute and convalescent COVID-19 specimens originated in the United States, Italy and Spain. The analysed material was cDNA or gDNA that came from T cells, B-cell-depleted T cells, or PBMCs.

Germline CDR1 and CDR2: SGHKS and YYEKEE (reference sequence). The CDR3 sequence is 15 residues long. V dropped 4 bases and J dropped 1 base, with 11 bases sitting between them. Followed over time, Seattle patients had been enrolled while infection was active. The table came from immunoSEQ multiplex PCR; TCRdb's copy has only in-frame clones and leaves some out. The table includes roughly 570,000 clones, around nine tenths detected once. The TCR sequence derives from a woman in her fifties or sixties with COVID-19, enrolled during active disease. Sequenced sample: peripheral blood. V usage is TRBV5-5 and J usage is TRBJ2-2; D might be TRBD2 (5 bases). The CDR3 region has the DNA TGTGCCAGCAGCCCACCCGGACTGAACACCGGGGAGCTGTTTTTT. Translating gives CASSPPGLNTGELFF.